These T cell receptor beta chains were read from a single sample in a study of T-cell memory formation after mild COVID-19. One entry per CDR3 protein, called by TCRdb with MiXCR from the 5' RACE reads. The data hold 500,000 to 650,000 distinct CDR3 sequences, with roughly a fifth observed a single time. Sample: PBMCs or a T cell subset sorted from them (not recorded which). All receptors come from an adult woman who had mild COVID-19 (a few samples of this study predate the infection). Cell type and time point are not known. Each CDR3 is given with its conserved first and last residue. A D gene is named only where the DNA matches it firmly. Size is omitted from some rows. Given values are once, few, many or a class for expanded clones.

cdr3_nt cdr3_aa j_call clone_size d_call cdr3_length v_call
TGTGCCAGCAGCGCACTCGGCTGGCAAGAGACCCAGTACTTC CASSALGWQETQYF TRBJ2-5 NA NA 14 TRBV5-6
TGTGCCAGCAGCGACCACGGGACTAGCGGGAAATCCTACGAGCAGTACTTC CASSDHGTSGKSYEQYF TRBJ2-7 few TRBD2 17 TRBV27
TGTGCCAGCAGTTATCCCCCCCCGACCGGGGAGCTGTTTTTT CASSYPPPTGELFF TRBJ2-2 NA NA 14 TRBV6-2/TRBV6-3
TGTGCCAGCAGCTTCGCGGGAGGGGTCACCGGGGAGCTGTTTTTT CASSFAGGVTGELFF TRBJ2-2 many TRBD2 15 TRBV7-2
TGCAGTGCGCTAACAGGGGGCCCCTACGAGCAGTACTTC CSALTGGPYEQYF TRBJ2-7 few TRBD1 13 TRBV20-1
TGTGCCAGCAGTCAACAGCTGTCGAACACTGAAGCTTTCTTT CASSQQLSNTEAFF TRBJ1-1 few NA 14 TRBV2
TGCAGCGTTAAGGGTCTAGCGGGCACCGGGGAGCTGTTTTTT CSVKGLAGTGELFF TRBJ2-2 few TRBD2 14 TRBV29-1
TGCGCCAGCAGCCAAGGGACGGTCCAGGGGTACGAGCAGTACTTC CASSQGTVQGYEQYF TRBJ2-7 few NA 15 TRBV4-1
TGTGCCAGCACGAGGGACCCCGGGGAGACCCAGTACTTC CASTRDPGETQYF TRBJ2-5 NA NA 13 TRBV2
TGCGCCAGCAGCGCCTTCGGGACTAGCGGGGGCGATGAGCAGTTCTTC CASSAFGTSGGDEQFF TRBJ2-1 few TRBD2 16 TRBV5-1
TGTGCCACCAGCATCGCTGACAGCTACAATCAGCCCCAGCATTTT CATSIADSYNQPQHF TRBJ1-5 NA NA 15 TRBV19
TGTGCCAGTATGATCGGAGGGGTCCACAATGAGCAGTTCTTC CASMIGGVHNEQFF TRBJ2-1 NA NA 14 TRBV19
TGTGCCAGCAGTCCCGGGGGCCCCGGCCAATACAATGAGCAGTTCTTC CASSPGGPGQYNEQFF TRBJ2-1 NA NA 16 TRBV6-6
TGTGCCAGCAGCCAGAGACCGAACACTGAAGCTTTCTTT CASSQRPNTEAFF TRBJ1-1 NA NA 13 TRBV4-2
TGTGCCAGCAGTGGGGACAGGCTTAACACTGAAGCTTTCTTT CASSGDRLNTEAFF TRBJ1-1 NA TRBD1 14 TRBV6-1
TGCAGCGTTGAATGGGACACTGAAGCTTTCTTT CSVEWDTEAFF TRBJ1-1 many NA 11 TRBV29-1
TGTGCCAGCAGTGAAGCCGACGGGTACTCCTACAATGAGCAGTTCTTC CASSEADGYSYNEQFF TRBJ2-1 NA NA 16 TRBV6-1
TGCGCCAGCAGCCAAGAAGGGCTAGCGGGGATCAATGAGCAGTTCTTC CASSQEGLAGINEQFF TRBJ2-1 NA TRBD2 16 TRBV4-3
TGTGCCAGCAGCCGTGTCTACGAGCAGTACTTC CASSRVYEQYF TRBJ2-7 many NA 11 TRBV16
TGCAGTGCTAGAGATAGGGGGACTGTTAGTTATGGCAATCAGCCCCAGCATTTT CSARDRGTVSYGNQPQHF TRBJ1-5 many NA 18 TRBV20-1
TGTGCCAGCAGCCCTCAGGTGGGGACGGATTCACCCCTCCACTTT CASSPQVGTDSPLHF TRBJ1-6 NA NA 15 TRBV7-2
TGTGCCACCAGCAAGGGCGGAGAATACAATGAGCAGTTCTTC CATSKGGEYNEQFF TRBJ2-1 NA NA 14 TRBV15
TGTGCCAGCAGCCGCATTGGGGAGCAGTTCTTC CASSRIGEQFF TRBJ2-1 few NA 11 TRBV11-2
TGTGCCAGTAGTAGCGGGGGGCTGCGGAATGAGCAGTTCTTC CASSSGGLRNEQFF TRBJ2-1 NA TRBD2 14 TRBV19
TGCAGTGCTAGAGTAGCAGAGTACGAGCAGTACTTC CSARVAEYEQYF TRBJ2-7 NA NA 12 TRBV20-1
TGCAGCGTTGAAAGTGCAGGTTCAATGAACACTGAAGCTTTCTTT CSVESAGSMNTEAFF TRBJ1-1 NA NA 15 TRBV29-1
TGCGCCAGCAGCTCCGGGACGCAAAATGAGCAGTTCTTC CASSSGTQNEQFF TRBJ2-1 few NA 13 TRBV5-1
TGTGCCAGTAGTGCTCAGGGGGCGACGAATGAAAAACTGTTTTTT CASSAQGATNEKLFF TRBJ1-4 few TRBD1 15 TRBV19
TGCGCCAGCAGCCCGAAGGCAGGGGGGGACAATGAGCAGTTCTTC CASSPKAGGDNEQFF TRBJ2-1 NA NA 15 TRBV4-1
TGTGCCAGCAGCTTAACAGGGATAGGGAACTATGGCTACACCTTC CASSLTGIGNYGYTF TRBJ1-2 few NA 15 TRBV7-9
TGTGCCAGCTCACCTGGACAGGCCTTCTACGAGCAGTACTTC CASSPGQAFYEQYF TRBJ2-7 few TRBD1 14 TRBV18
TGTGCCAGCAGACATCTCTCGGGGAACACTGAAGCTTTCTTT CASRHLSGNTEAFF TRBJ1-1 NA NA 14 TRBV12-3/TRBV12-4
TGTGCCAGCAGTGCGAGGGGACAGGGACCCTACGAGCAGTACTTC CASSARGQGPYEQYF TRBJ2-7 NA TRBD1 15 TRBV2
TGCGCCAGCAGCCAAGTAGGAGGACGGGACGATGAGCAGTTCTTC CASSQVGGRDDEQFF TRBJ2-1 NA NA 15 TRBV4-1
TGTGCCAGCAGCTTAGTAAACGTGAGAACTGAAGCTTTCTTT CASSLVNVRTEAFF TRBJ1-1 NA NA 14 TRBV11-2
TGCAGTGCCCGGGACCGGGAGCATAATGAAAAACTGTTTTTT CSARDREHNEKLFF TRBJ1-4 NA NA 14 TRBV20-1
TGTGCCAGCAGCCAGGAAGGGCCAGCCGTGGGCAATGAGCAGTTCTTC CASSQEGPAVGNEQFF TRBJ2-1 NA NA 16 TRBV4-2
TGTGCCAGCAGCTCCCCGGGGGCGCTCAGAGAGACCCAGTACTTC CASSSPGALRETQYF TRBJ2-5 many NA 15 TRBV7-2
TGTGCCAGCAGCTTATCCGGAAGATACACAGATACGCAGTATTTT CASSLSGRYTDTQYF TRBJ2-3 NA NA 15 TRBV7-3
TGCAGCGTTGCCCCGACAGAGGGAAAGATGAACACTGAAGCTTTCTTT CSVAPTEGKMNTEAFF TRBJ1-1 NA NA 16 TRBV29-1
TGTGCCAGCAGACCCAGGGGGGGGCCGAACTATGGCTACACCTTC CASRPRGGPNYGYTF TRBJ1-2 few TRBD1 15 TRBV6-6